The clone carrying this T cell receptor (beta chain) was counted many times. Via MiXCR, TCRdb re-called the RACE reads, giving one row per CDR3 protein. The data show roughly 150,000 distinct CDR3 sequences, with around 30% seen just once and roughly 2.2% held by the top ten. Time point defined: patch test 3, about 24 weeks after DPC sensitization. Indicated treatment: therapeutic diphenylcyclopropenone sensitization with weekly scalp DPC. Phlebotomy was performed prior to application of every patch test. This CDR3 spans 15 amino acids. Germline V lookup: CDR1 SGHVS, CDR2 FQNEAQ. Trimming took off 2 bases at V and 4 bases at J, with 9 bases between the two ends. These data come from a study of human T cells and chemical hapten exposure.

This clonotype originated in a woman between 18 and 29 years old with alopecia areata. Some clones in this sample may be carry-over from other donors' samples. The J gene is TRBJ1-6, the V gene TRBV7-8; unclear D gene. The sequencing here drew on whole blood, taken in connection with sensitization to the hapten diphenylcyclopropenone (DPC). CDR3 loop: CASSLRGGYNSPLHF. The CDR3 DNA sequence: TGTGCCAGCAGCTTAAGAGGAGGGTATAATTCACCCCTCCACTTT. Complete variable domain (other parts from reference TRBV7-8 and TRBJ1-6): GAGVSQSPRYKVAKRGQDVALRCDPISGHVSLFWYQQALGQGPEFLTYFQNEAQLDKSGLPSDRFFAERPEGSVSTLKIQRTQQEDSAVYLCASSLRGGYNSPLHFGNGTRLTVT.